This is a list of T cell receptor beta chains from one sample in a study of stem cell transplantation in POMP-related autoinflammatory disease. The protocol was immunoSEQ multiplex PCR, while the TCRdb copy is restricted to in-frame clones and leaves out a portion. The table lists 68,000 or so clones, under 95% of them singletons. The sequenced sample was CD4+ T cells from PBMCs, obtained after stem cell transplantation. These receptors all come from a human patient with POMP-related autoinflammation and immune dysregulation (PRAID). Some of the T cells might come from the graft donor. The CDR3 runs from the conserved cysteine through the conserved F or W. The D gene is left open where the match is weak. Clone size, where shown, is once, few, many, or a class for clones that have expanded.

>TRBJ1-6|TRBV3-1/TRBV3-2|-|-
CASSQDGRISYNSPLHF
TGTGCCAGCAGCCAAGATGGAAGGATCTCCTATAATTCACCCCTCCACTTT
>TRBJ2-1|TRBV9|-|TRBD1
CASSSRDRENEQFF
TGTGCCAGCAGCAGCCGGGACAGGGAAAATGAGCAGTTCTTC
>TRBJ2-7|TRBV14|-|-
CASSQRGAPYEQYF
TGTGCCAGCAGCCAACGAGGGGCACCCTACGAGCAGTACTTC
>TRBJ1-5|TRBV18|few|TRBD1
CASSGTGDQPQHF
TGTGCCAGCTCAGGGACAGGGGATCAGCCCCAGCATTTT
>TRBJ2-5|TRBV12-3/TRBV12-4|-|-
CASSLDSQETQYF
TGTGCCAGCAGTTTAGACTCACAAGAGACCCAGTACTTC
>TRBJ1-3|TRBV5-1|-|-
CASSPRTDGVGNTIYF
TGCGCCAGCAGCCCAAGGACCGACGGGGTAGGAAACACCATATATTTT
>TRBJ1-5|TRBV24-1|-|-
CATSDSTQGNQPQHF
TGTGCCACCAGTGATTCTACTCAAGGCAATCAGCCCCAGCATTTT
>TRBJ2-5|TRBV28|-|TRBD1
CASSLLLTGEETQYF
TGTGCCAGCAGTCTTTTACTGACAGGGGAAGAGACCCAGTACTTC
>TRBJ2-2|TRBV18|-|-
CASSLFPGTLGTGELFF
TGTGCCAGCTCACTATTTCCCGGGACCCTCGGAACCGGGGAGCTGTTTTTT
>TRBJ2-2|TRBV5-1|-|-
CASSPGGPGELFF
TGCGCCAGCAGCCCCGGCGGGCCCGGGGAGCTGTTTTTT
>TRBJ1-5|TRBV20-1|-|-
CSASSGARDQPQHF
TGCAGTGCTAGTTCTGGGGCGCGAGATCAGCCCCAGCATTTT
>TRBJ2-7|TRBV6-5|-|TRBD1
CASSYLGTVGQYF
TGTGCCAGCAGTTACCTGGGGACAGTGGGGCAGTACTTC
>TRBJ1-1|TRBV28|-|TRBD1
CASSPDRVNTEAFF
TGTGCCAGCAGTCCCGACAGGGTGAACACTGAAGCTTTCTTT
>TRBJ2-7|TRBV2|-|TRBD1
CASSDHTGAGTYEQYF
TGTGCCAGCAGTGACCACACAGGGGCCGGGACCTACGAGCAGTACTTC
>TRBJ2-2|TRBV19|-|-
CASSNEGTGELFF
TGTGCCAGTAGTAACGAAGGGACCGGGGAGCTGTTTTTT
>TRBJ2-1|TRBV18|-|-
CASSPPSGGYNEQFF
TGTGCCAGCTCACCACCTAGCGGAGGATACAATGAGCAGTTCTTC
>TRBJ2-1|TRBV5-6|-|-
CASSRTPAANEQFF
TGTGCCAGCAGCAGGACCCCAGCGGCAAATGAGCAGTTCTTC
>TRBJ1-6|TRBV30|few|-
CAWNHGQMGGWPLHF
TGTGCCTGGAATCACGGACAGATGGGAGGTTGGCCCCTCCACTTT
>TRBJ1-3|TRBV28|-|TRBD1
CASSFQQGLSGNTIYF
TGTGCCAGCAGTTTCCAACAGGGGCTCTCTGGAAACACCATATATTTT
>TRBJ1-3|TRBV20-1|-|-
CSASGGVRGLISGNTIYF
TGCAGTGCTAGTGGGGGGGTCAGAGGGTTGATCTCTGGAAACACCATATATTTT
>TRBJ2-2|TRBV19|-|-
CASSTTLPGELFF
TGTGCCAGTAGTACGACCCTCCCGGGGGAGCTGTTTTTT
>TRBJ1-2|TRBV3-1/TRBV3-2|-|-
CASSQSFWYNYGYTF
TGTGCCAGCAGCCAATCGTTCTGGTACAACTATGGCTACACCTTC
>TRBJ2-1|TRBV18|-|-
CASSPQGTFYNEQFF
TGTGCCAGCTCACCTCAAGGGACTTTTTACAATGAGCAGTTCTTC
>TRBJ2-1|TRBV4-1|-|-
CASSQVARFSYNEQFF
TGCGCCAGCAGCCAAGTGGCTCGGTTCTCCTACAATGAGCAGTTCTTC
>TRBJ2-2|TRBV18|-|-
CASSPNQGTGELFF
TGTGCCAGCTCACCAAATCAGGGTACCGGGGAGCTGTTTTTT
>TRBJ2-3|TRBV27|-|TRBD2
CASRASGRSTDTQYF
TGTGCCAGCAGGGCTAGCGGGAGGTCCACAGATACGCAGTATTTT
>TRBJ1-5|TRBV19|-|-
CASSIAAGMRNQPQHF
TGTGCCAGTAGTATAGCCGCGGGGATGAGAAATCAGCCCCAGCATTTT
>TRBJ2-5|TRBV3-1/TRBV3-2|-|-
CASSPSGTAGETQYF
TGTGCCAGCAGCCCCTCCGGGACGGCGGGGGAGACCCAGTACTTC
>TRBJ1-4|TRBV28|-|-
CASSPPGRGGEKLFF
TGTGCCAGCAGTCCACCAGGGAGAGGGGGTGAAAAACTGTTTTTT
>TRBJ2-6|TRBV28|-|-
CASSSFGSGANVLTF
TGTGCCAGCAGTTCCTTCGGGTCTGGGGCCAACGTCCTGACTTTC
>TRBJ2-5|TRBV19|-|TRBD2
CASSPGLAAYQETQYF
TGTGCCAGTAGTCCGGGACTAGCGGCGTACCAAGAGACCCAGTACTTC
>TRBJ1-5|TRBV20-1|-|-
CSASTGSLNQPQHF
TGCAGTGCTAGTACAGGGTCTCTCAATCAGCCCCAGCATTTT
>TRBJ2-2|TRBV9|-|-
CASSGLATRAGELFF
TGTGCCAGCAGCGGCCTAGCCACCCGGGCGGGGGAGCTGTTTTTT
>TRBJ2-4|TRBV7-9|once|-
CASSLGEAKNIQYF
TGTGCCAGCAGCTTAGGGGAGGCCAAAAACATTCAGTACTTC
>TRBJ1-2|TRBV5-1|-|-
CASSLDTRDYGYTF
TGCGCCAGCAGCTTGGATACCAGAGACTATGGCTACACCTTC
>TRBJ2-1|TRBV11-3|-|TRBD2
CASSLRTSGFDEQFF
TGTGCCAGCAGCTTAAGGACTAGCGGTTTCGATGAGCAGTTCTTC
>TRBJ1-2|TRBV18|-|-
CASSRGQRNYGYTF
TGTGCCAGCTCACGAGGACAGAGGAACTATGGCTACACCTTC
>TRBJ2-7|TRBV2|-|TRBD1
CASSGTGRKQYF
TGTGCCAGCAGTGGGACAGGGCGGAAGCAGTACTTC
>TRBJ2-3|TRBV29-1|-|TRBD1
CSASAGQGSDTQYF
TGCAGCGCGTCAGCGGGACAGGGGTCAGATACGCAGTATTTT
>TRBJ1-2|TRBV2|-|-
CASSEDSRAYGYTF
TGTGCCAGCAGTGAGGACAGCCGGGCCTATGGCTACACCTTC
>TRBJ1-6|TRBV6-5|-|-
CASSYSVLNSPLHF
TGTGCCAGCAGTTACTCTGTACTGAATTCACCCCTCCACTTT
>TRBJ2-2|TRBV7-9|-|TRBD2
CASSFRGENTGELFF
TGTGCCAGCAGCTTCCGGGGGGAGAACACCGGGGAGCTGTTTTTT
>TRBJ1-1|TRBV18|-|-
CASSPRGDNTEAFF
TGTGCCAGCTCACCACGGGGAGATAACACTGAAGCTTTCTTT
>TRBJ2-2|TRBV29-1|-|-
CSVEDGDTRAGELFF
TGCAGCGTTGAAGATGGGGACACCCGGGCCGGGGAGCTGTTTTTT
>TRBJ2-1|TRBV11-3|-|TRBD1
CASSHRGSNEQFF
TGTGCCAGCAGCCACAGGGGAAGTAATGAGCAGTTCTTC
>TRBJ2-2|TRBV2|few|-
CASTRDGPPNTGELFF
TGTGCCAGCACCAGGGACGGACCGCCGAACACCGGGGAGCTGTTTTTT
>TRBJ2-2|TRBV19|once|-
CASSRQIDTGELFF
TGTGCCAGTAGTAGGCAGATCGACACCGGGGAGCTGTTTTTT
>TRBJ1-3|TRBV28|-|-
CASSLYPGDTIYF
TGTGCCAGCAGTTTGTATCCTGGAGACACCATATATTTT
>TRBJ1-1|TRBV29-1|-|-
CSVAGLFTEAFF
TGCAGCGTTGCAGGACTGTTCACTGAAGCTTTCTTT
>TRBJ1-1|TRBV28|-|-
CASSFGLNTEAFF
TGTGCCAGCAGTTTCGGTTTGAACACTGAAGCTTTCTTT
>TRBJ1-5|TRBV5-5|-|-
CASSTQGGSNQPQHF
TGTGCCAGCAGCACTCAGGGAGGCAGCAATCAGCCCCAGCATTTT
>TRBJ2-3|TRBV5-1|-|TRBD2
CASSPGGDTQYF
TGCGCCAGCAGCCCCGGGGGGGATACGCAGTATTTT